Sequencing of this TCR beta chain was carried out in a study of glioma-infiltrating T cells after dendritic cell vaccination. As for time point: after dendritic cell vaccination, including at tumor progression/relapse. Input was 1.5 to 2.5 ug genomic DNA, or all available if less. The protocol was immunoSEQ multiplex PCR, while the TCRdb copy is restricted to in-frame clones and leaves out a portion. The repertoire holds more than 75,000 clones, around 83% seen once, with 5.5% to 8% in the top ten. Trimming took 6 bases from V and 4 from J, leaving 18 bases between them. This CDR3 region has 14 residues. Germline CDR1 and CDR2: SQVTM and ANQGSEA.

This sequence joins TRBV29-1 and TRBJ1-2, with a weak D call TRBD1 (5 bases). The material was blood, obtained after dendritic cell vaccination. The receptor's source is a human donor with glioblastoma. The CDR3 nucleotides are TGCAGCGTCGGCCCCGCGGGGCTTGGCTATGGCTACACCTTC. It yields the protein CSVGPAGLGYGYTF. Complete variable domain (other parts from reference TRBV29-1 and TRBJ1-2): SAVISQKPSRDICQRGTSLTIQCQVDSQVTMMFWYRQQPGQSLTLIATANQGSEATYESGFVIDKFPISRPNLTFSTLTVSNMSPEDSSIYLCSVGPAGLGYGYTFGSGTRLTVV.